The 14 T cell receptor beta chains reported below all come from one sample, sequenced in a study of PD-L1 blockade in urothelial cancer. Using immunoSEQ multiplex PCR, the repertoire was profiled, and TCRdb retains in-frame clones only, with some absent. The sample consists of 41,000 or so clones, 82% of them appearing once. The sequencing used PBMCs, collected around atezolizumab (anti-PD-L1) treatment. These receptors all stem from a man between 60 and 75 years old with urothelial cancer.

The J gene is TRBJ2-1, the V gene TRBV7-2, with TRBD2 matching 11 bases. The germline gives CDR1 SGHTA, CDR2 FQGNSA. This CDR3 contains 16 residues. The J segment lost 9 bases and the V segment lost 1 base, leaving 8 bases of the junction unmatched. For the CDR3, the DNA is TGTGCCAGCAGCTTAGTAGCGGGGGGGCCCGCGGGTGAGCAGTTCTTC. Its protein product is CASSLVAGGPAGEQFF. Drawing the rest from reference TRBV7-2 and TRBJ2-1, the complete variable domain is GAGVSQSPSNKVTEKGKDVELRCDPISGHTALYWYRQSLGQGLEFLIYFQGNSAPDKSGLPSDRFSAERTGGSVSTLTIQRTQQEDSAVYLCASSLVAGGPAGEQFFGPGTRLTVL.

The rearrangement links TRBV25-1 to TRBJ2-7; possible D gene TRBD1, 6 bases. Trimming removed 3 bases at V and 0 bases at J, with 9 bases between. The germline CDR1 and CDR2 sequences are MGHDK and SYGVNS. The CDR3 runs 14 residues. The CDR3 nucleotides read TGTGCCAGCAGTGATAGGACAGTCTCCTACGAGCAGTACTTC. It encodes CASSDRTVSYEQYF.

This rearrangement joins TRBV2 to TRBJ2-7, with 8 bases lining up with TRBD2. CDR1 SNHLY and CDR2 FYNNEI come from the germline V gene. The CDR3 has 16 residues. J lost 0 bases, V lost 7 bases, and 11 bases had no gene match. The CDR3 DNA reads TGTGCCAGCACCGGCCCCACTAGCGGTACCTCCTACGAGCAGTACTTC. Its translation is CASTGPTSGTSYEQYF.

This clone has just one count. The chain uses TRBV6-5 and TRBJ2-7; D is ambiguous. Germline V gives CDR1 MNHEY, CDR2 SVGAGI. Trimming pared 2 bases from V and 4 bases from J, leaving 12 bases between. CDR3 length: 14 residues. CDR3 loop: CASSYDKAPYEQYF. The CDR3 region has the DNA TGTGCCAGCAGTTACGACAAGGCCCCGTACGAGCAGTACTTC.

V and J are TRBV7-9 and TRBJ2-5; 8 bases match TRBD1. Losses at the gene ends were 9 bases for V and 2 bases for J; bases not matched to a gene: 5. Germline V CDR1 and CDR2: SEHNR, FQNEAQ (reference sequence). CDR3 length: 13 residues. This CDR3 reads CASSDRGQETQYF. The CDR3 nucleotides read TGTGCCAGTTCTGACAGGGGTCAAGAGACCCAGTACTTC.

The rearrangement joins TRBV7-9 to TRBJ1-1, with D possibly being TRBD1 (6 bases). The CDR3 extends over 15 amino acids. Trimming took off 5 bases at V and 5 bases at J, with 18 bases between the two ends. Looked up from germline, CDR1 is SEHNR and CDR2 is FQNEAQ (reference sequence). The CDR3: CASSPTRGGRTEAFF. The DNA for the CDR3 is TGTGCCAGCAGCCCCACCCGCGGGGGGCGGACTGAAGCTTTCTTT.

V gene TRBV7-8 combines with J gene TRBJ1-5, with D possibly being TRBD1 (6 bases). The germline gives CDR1 SGHVS, CDR2 FQNEAQ. V gave up 2 bases and J gave up 7 bases, with 9 bases separating them. CDR3 length: 13 residues. The CDR3 bases are TGTGCCAGCAGCTTAAGCAGGGGCCAGCCCCAGCATTTT. Translated: CASSLSRGQPQHF. The variable domain in full, with the rest retrieved from reference TRBV7-8 and TRBJ1-5, is GAGVSQSPRYKVAKRGQDVALRCDPISGHVSLFWYQQALGQGPEFLTYFQNEAQLDKSGLPSDRFFAERPEGSVSTLKIQRTQQEDSAVYLCASSLSRGQPQHFGDGTRLSIL.

This chain uses TRBV19 with TRBJ2-7, with 9 nucleotides matching TRBD1. V trimming: 1 base; J trimming: 4 bases; junction bases outside the gene matches: 2. Germline CDR1 LNHDA, CDR2 SQIVND (reference sequence). This CDR3 region has 14 residues. The CDR3 DNA is TGTGCCAGTAGTATAGCGGACAGGGGTTACGAGCAGTACTTC. It encodes CASSIADRGYEQYF.

The V gene is TRBV7-6, the J gene TRBJ2-3; 11 bases line up with TRBD2. Germline CDR1 and CDR2: SGHVS and FNYEAQ. V shed 2 bases, J shed 0 bases, and the junction held 1 base outside the gene matches. CDR3 length equals 16 residues. The CDR3 reads CASSLLAGGSTDTQYF. The CDR3 coding sequence is TGTGCCAGCAGCTTACTAGCGGGGGGTAGCACAGATACGCAGTATTTT.

CDR3 nucleotides: TGTGCCAGCAGCTACTTCTTGAGCGAGCAGTACTTC. Its protein is CASSYFLSEQYF. V is TRBV5-6 and J is TRBJ2-7; D is unclear. V was shortened by 3 bases and J by 6 bases, with 10 bases between the two germline ends. The CDR3 contains 12 residues. Germline V gene lookup returns CDR1 SGHDT and CDR2 YYEEEE.

The rearrangement uses TRBV9 and TRBJ2-7, with a weak D call TRBD1 (6 bases). V gave up 4 bases and J gave up 0 bases, with 17 bases separating them. CDR1 is SGDLS, CDR2 YYNGEE, per germline. The CDR3 loop spans 16 amino acids. The chain's CDR3 is CASSPSRTVRSYEQYF. The CDR3 coding sequence is TGTGCCAGCAGCCCTTCCCGGACAGTACGCTCCTACGAGCAGTACTTC.

This clone was seen once. This chain links TRBV2 with TRBJ1-5; 8 bases fit TRBD1. Germline trimming cut 5 bases from V and 7 bases from J; bases unmatched to any gene: 4. Germline CDR1 reads SNHLY; CDR2 reads FYNNEI. This CDR3 is 13 amino acids long. CDR3 loop: CASSPDRDQPQHF. CDR3 coding DNA: TGTGCCAGCAGTCCGGACAGGGACCAGCCCCAGCATTTT.

This sequence joins TRBV5-8 and TRBJ1-6; D gene uncertain. The CDR3 extends over 15 amino acids. The V and J ends lost 1 base and 9 bases respectively, with 14 bases between them. Germline V lookup: CDR1 SGHTS, CDR2 YDEGEE. DNA for the CDR3: TGTGCCAGCAGCTTGTTAGCGGGCAACACTTCACCCCTCCACTTT. The encoded protein is CASSLLAGNTSPLHF.

J is TRBJ2-7 and V is TRBV6-1; possibly TRBD1 for D (6 bases). The length of the CDR3 is 15 residues. V lost 1 base and J lost 4, with 14 bases in between. Per the germline V gene, CDR1 is MNHNS and CDR2 is SASEGT. The CDR3 protein is CASSEEQGRVYEQYF. In DNA, the CDR3 is TGTGCCAGCAGTGAAGAGCAGGGGCGCGTGTACGAGCAGTACTTC.